The T cell receptor beta chain described here comes from a study of T cell repertoires in ileal Crohn's disease. Study at large: Median disease duration was around eight years; approximately 32% smoked at surgery. M0 samples are biopsies from inflamed ileum in the resection specimen. Study results and caveats: Mucosal expansions were suggested to be mainly CD8 T cells.

Trimming at V came to 7 bases and at J to 2 bases, leaving 12 bases not matched to a gene. There are 16 residues in the CDR3. Germline values: CDR1 SGHTA, CDR2 FQGNSA. About this clone itself: Its antigen is undetermined.

Time point denoted: inflamed ileum from the surgical specimen. Patients were adults with ileal or ileocolonic Crohn's disease needing resection. Data came from immunoSEQ multiplex PCR; TCRdb stores just in-frame clones and leaves some out. Found here are approximately 11,000 clones, more than 75% of them singletons; the top ten hold over 7.5%. This TCR was recovered from an adult with Crohn's disease. What was sequenced was ileal tissue. V gene TRBV7-2 combines with J gene TRBJ2-3; 7 bases match TRBD2. The CDR3 sequence is CASTPRWGGATDTQYF. DNA for the CDR3: TGTGCCAGCACCCCCCGGTGGGGGGGAGCCACAGATACGCAGTATTTT.